The next 28 T cell receptor beta chains were all read from a single sample in a study of graft-versus-host responses after intestinal transplantation. For these receptors, no antigen is known. TCRdb keeps only in-frame clones here, not all; method: immunoSEQ multiplex PCR. The table lists about 120,000 clones, approximately 90% of them singletons. The source was unstimulated CD4+ T cells sorted from spleen or lymph node cells, collected before intestinal transplant. The receptors come from a human donor who received an intestinal transplant.

This chain's CDR3 is CASSAYREYQETQYF. In DNA, the CDR3 is TGTGCCAGCAGCGCGTACCGGGAGTACCAAGAGACCCAGTACTTC. The chain joins TRBV7-2 to TRBJ2-5, with D possibly TRBD2 on 6 matching bases. Germline lookup yields CDR1 SGHTA and CDR2 FQGNSA. The CDR3 consists of 15 residues. Trimming took 5 bases from V and 0 from J, leaving 13 bases between them.

V is TRBV2 and J is TRBJ2-7, with 11 bases identical to TRBD2. CDR3 length: 13 amino acids. Germline loops: CDR1 SNHLY, CDR2 FYNNEI. V shed 6 bases and J 4 bases; nucleotides not matched to a gene: 2. The CDR3 is CASRLAGAYEQYF. CDR3 DNA: TGTGCCAGCAGACTAGCGGGGGCGTACGAGCAGTACTTC.

The chain has TRBV7-2 and TRBJ2-3, with D possibly being TRBD2 (7 bases). V was cut by 4 bases and J by 1 base, with 15 bases left in between. CDR1 is SGHTA and CDR2 is FQGNSA in the germline V gene. CDR3 length: 16 residues. The CDR3 bases are TGTGCCAGCAGCTCGCAGGCGGGGGCTGGCACAGATACGCAGTATTTT. As protein: CASSSQAGAGTDTQYF.

The CDR3 sequence is CASSTRQGRYTEAFF. In DNA form, the CDR3 reads TGTGCCAGCAGCACCCGACAGGGCCGATATACTGAAGCTTTCTTT. V is TRBV21-1 and J is TRBJ1-1; TRBD1, the table's D call, lacks a check against the DNA. TRBV21-1 is shown as a pseudogene. The CDR3 has 15 amino acids.

V and J are TRBV7-8 and TRBJ1-3; possible D gene TRBD1, 5 bases. Per the germline V gene, CDR1 is SGHVS and CDR2 is FQNEAQ. V lost 1 base, J lost 0 bases, and 7 bases lay in between. This CDR3 has 15 residues. The CDR3 sequence: CASSLDRLSGNTIYF. The CDR3 bases are TGTGCCAGCAGCTTAGACAGGCTCTCTGGAAACACCATATATTTT.

This chain connects TRBV9 to TRBJ1-1, with D possibly matching TRBD1 (5 bases). V was pared by 3 bases and J by 2 bases, with 11 bases between. Germline V CDR1 and CDR2: SGDLS, YYNGEE. CDR3 length: 14 amino acids. CDR3: CASSARVSNTEAFF. Written as DNA, the CDR3 is TGTGCCAGCAGCGCCAGGGTGTCCAACACTGAAGCTTTCTTT.

The CDR3 coding sequence is TGCAGCGTCCGCGGAACTACCTACAATGAGCAGTTCTTC. Its translation is CSVRGTTYNEQFF. The rearrangement links TRBV29-1 to TRBJ2-1; no clear D gene. Trimming removed 6 bases at V and 2 bases at J, with 11 bases between. Germline CDR1 SQVTM, CDR2 ANQGSEA. This CDR3 spans 13 amino acids.

This clone was seen only once. This sequence joins TRBV9 and TRBJ1-2; D uncertain. This CDR3 region has 12 residues. Trimming left V 2 bases short and J 5 bases short, with 7 bases between. The germline gives CDR1 SGDLS, CDR2 YYNGEE. For the CDR3, the DNA is TGTGCCAGCAGCGTTCCGGGGTATGGCTACACCTTC. Protein: CASSVPGYGYTF.

This chain joins TRBV6-1 and TRBJ1-5, with 10 bases matching TRBD1. J was trimmed by 3 bases and V by 4 bases; bases with no gene match: 6. Germline assignment: CDR1 MNHNS and CDR2 SASEGT. The CDR3 has 16 amino acids. CDR3 region: CASSGTGTGVNQPQHF. CDR3 bases: TGTGCCAGCAGTGGTACCGGGACAGGGGTCAATCAGCCCCAGCATTTT.

The chain has TRBV28 and TRBJ1-2; a possible D gene is TRBD1 (6 bases). Germline loops: CDR1 MDHEN, CDR2 SYDVKM. V was trimmed by 6 bases and J by 5 bases, leaving 19 bases between them. CDR3 length: 15 residues. In DNA form, the CDR3 reads TGTGCCAGCAGCCGGGGAGGGGGGCCCCTTTATGGCTACACCTTC. Protein sequence: CASSRGGGPLYGYTF.

The rearrangement joins TRBV5-4 to TRBJ2-2; 8 bases are a match to TRBD1. The CDR3 consists of 15 residues. V shed 5 bases, J shed 5 bases, and the junction held 8 bases outside the gene matches. Germline lookup yields CDR1 SGHNT and CDR2 YYREEE (reference sequence). In nucleotides, the CDR3 is TGTGCCAGCAGGATCAGGGGGCGCCGGACCGGGGAGCTGTTTTTT. Protein: CASRIRGRRTGELFF.

This clone turned up a few times. The chain carries TRBV6-6 and TRBJ1-4; TRBD1 is a possible D gene (5 bases). V was pared by 7 bases and J by 7 bases, with 16 bases between. This CDR3 is built from 14 residues. Germline V CDR1 and CDR2: MNHNY, SVGAGI (reference sequence). The CDR3 protein is CASTRGRESEKLFF. In DNA, the CDR3 is TGTGCCAGCACTAGGGGCCGCGAGTCTGAAAAACTGTTTTTT.

This rearrangement joins TRBV30 to TRBJ1-1, with a possible D match to TRBD1 (5 bases). Germline loops: CDR1 GTSNPN, CDR2 SVGIG (reference sequence). With 1 base removed from V and 4 bases from J, the gap between germline ends came to 13 bases. This CDR3 contains 14 residues. The CDR3 DNA is TGTGCCTGGAGTGCGCGGGGCGCTCCCACTGAAGCTTTCTTT. Encoded protein: CAWSARGAPTEAFF.

The chain's CDR3 is CATRQGAAYEQYF. The CDR3 DNA reads as TGTGCCACCAGACAGGGGGCGGCGTACGAGCAGTACTTC. The V gene is TRBV6-5, the J gene TRBJ2-7; TRBD1 aligns across 10 bases. This CDR3 contains 13 residues. Germline trimming cut 10 bases from V and 4 bases from J; bases unmatched to any gene: 7. Germline CDR1 reads MNHEY; CDR2 reads SVGAGI.

The chain combines TRBV28 with TRBJ2-1; 7 bases are shared with TRBD1. This CDR3 is built from 15 residues. V lost 5 bases and J lost 0; bases outside the gene matches: 4. Looked up from germline, CDR1 is MDHEN and CDR2 is SYDVKM. The CDR3 loop is CASSMTGSSYNEQFF. The CDR3 nucleotides are TGTGCCAGCAGTATGACAGGGAGCTCCTACAATGAGCAGTTCTTC.

The rearrangement joins TRBV28 to TRBJ2-7; TRBD1 is a possible D gene (6 bases). Germline-derived CDR1 and CDR2 are MDHEN and SYDVKM. V lost 6 bases and J 3 bases, leaving 9 bases between the germline ends. The CDR3 runs to 12 residues. CDR3 DNA: TGTGCCAGCAGCACAGGGATCTACGAGCAGTACTTC. This codes for CASSTGIYEQYF.

The CDR3 reads CASSVGSRYNEQFF. The CDR3 coding sequence is TGTGCCAGCAGCGTCGGGAGTCGGTACAATGAGCAGTTCTTC. The V call is TRBV9, the J call TRBJ2-1, with TRBD2 as a possible D gene (6 bases). Trimming removed 2 bases at V and 4 bases at J, with 10 bases between. Germline values: CDR1 SGDLS, CDR2 YYNGEE. The CDR3 consists of 14 residues.

Comments on this clone: Other DNA variants within this sample encode the same CDR3. The chain links TRBV27 to TRBJ1-1; TRBD1 might be the D (5 bases). Trimming took off 3 bases at V and 0 bases at J, with 8 bases between the two ends. The V gene's germline CDR1 is MNHEY and CDR2 SMNVEV (reference sequence). The CDR3 consists of 14 residues. For the CDR3, the DNA is TGTGCCAGCAGTTTTCGGGGGTTGAACACTGAAGCTTTCTTT. It translates to CASSFRGLNTEAFF.

This chain connects TRBV11-3 to TRBJ2-5; TRBD1 might be the D (5 bases). Germline V gives CDR1 SGHNT, CDR2 YENEEA. The CDR3 contains 13 residues. Trimming removed 1 base at V and 3 bases at J, with 6 bases between. The CDR3: CASSLAGKETQYF. The CDR3 DNA is TGTGCCAGCAGCTTAGCAGGGAAAGAGACCCAGTACTTC.

The chain couples TRBV4-3 to TRBJ1-6; D is perhaps TRBD1 (5 bases). V lost 0 bases and J lost 0, with 9 bases in between. CDR1 and CDR2 from the germline V gene are LGHNA and YSLEER. CDR3 length: 17 residues. The CDR3 sequence: CASSQEGASSYNSPLHF. In nucleotides, the CDR3 is TGCGCCAGCAGCCAAGAAGGGGCGAGCTCCTATAATTCACCCCTCCACTTT.

The J gene is TRBJ2-1, the V gene TRBV5-1, with 11 bases lining up with TRBD2. The length of the CDR3 is 13 residues. CDR1 SGHRS and CDR2 YFSETQ come from the germline V gene. With 8 bases clipped from V and 8 bases from J, the junction kept 6 bases outside the gene matches. The CDR3 DNA follows: TGCGCCAGTCGACTAGCGGGATGGGATGAGCAGTTCTTC. Amino acids: CASRLAGWDEQFF.

The chain carries TRBV9 and TRBJ2-7, with TRBD1 matching over 11 bases. Trimming at V came to 0 bases and at J to 6 bases, leaving 2 bases not matched to a gene. CDR1 is SGDLS and CDR2 is YYNGEE in the germline V gene. This CDR3 contains 14 residues. CDR3 DNA: TGTGCCAGCAGCGTAGTAGGGACAGGGGGCGAGCAGTACTTC. It specifies CASSVVGTGGEQYF.

The chain carries TRBV7-9 and TRBJ1-2; TRBD1 aligns across 8 bases. Losses at the gene ends were 5 bases for V and 0 bases for J; bases not matched to a gene: 2. Germline V lookup: CDR1 SEHNR, CDR2 FQNEAQ (reference sequence). The CDR3 is 14 amino acids. The CDR3 here is CASSLDRANYGYTF. The CDR3 bases are TGTGCCAGCAGCCTGGACAGGGCTAACTATGGCTACACCTTC.

This chain links TRBV5-1 with TRBJ2-1, with TRBD1 as a possible D gene (5 bases). CDR1 is SGHRS, CDR2 YFSETQ, per germline. V shed 0 bases and J shed 7 bases, with 5 bases lying between them. This CDR3 contains 12 residues. The CDR3 region is CASSLAGNEQFF. The CDR3 DNA reads TGCGCCAGCAGCTTGGCAGGGAATGAGCAGTTCTTC.

The chain uses TRBV27 and TRBJ2-3; 7 positions agree with TRBD2. Germline V CDR1 and CDR2: MNHEY, SMNVEV (reference sequence). This CDR3 is 15 amino acids long. The V gene end was trimmed by 3 bases and the J gene end by 2 bases; junction bases not matched to a gene: 5. The DNA for the CDR3 is TGTGCCAGCAGTTTTGAGCGGGGAAACACAGATACGCAGTATTTT. Protein sequence: CASSFERGNTDTQYF.

Concerning this clone itself: Other nucleotide sequences in the sample specify the same CDR3. V and J are TRBV5-1 and TRBJ1-1, with TRBD1 as a possible D gene (6 bases). V gave up 0 bases and J gave up 5 bases, with 8 bases separating them. Germline assignment: CDR1 SGHRS and CDR2 YFSETQ. This CDR3 region has 13 residues. The CDR3 DNA is TGCGCCAGCAGCTTGGAGGGGGGGACTGAAGCTTTCTTT. Translated, it gives CASSLEGGTEAFF.

This clone was seen more than once but under ten times. The J gene is TRBJ2-7, the V gene TRBV2, with 8 bases aligning to TRBD1. Germline CDR1 is SNHLY and CDR2 is FYNNEI. The J segment lost 12 bases and the V segment lost 6 bases, leaving 4 bases of the junction unmatched. The CDR3 length is 10 residues. CDR3 coding DNA: TGTGCCAGCAGAGGACAGGGAGGGTACTTC. The encoded protein is CASRGQGGYF.

The V call is TRBV19, the J call TRBJ1-2, with D maybe TRBD1 (6 bases). Germline V gene lookup returns CDR1 LNHDA and CDR2 SQIVND (reference sequence). The CDR3 runs 13 residues. Trimming removed 4 bases from V and 1 base from J, with 7 bases in between. This chain's CDR3 is CASSRTVNYGYTF. CDR3 sequence (DNA): TGTGCCAGTAGTAGGACAGTTAACTATGGCTACACCTTC. Full variable domain (rest looked up from reference TRBV19 and TRBJ1-2): DGGITQSPKYLFRKEGQNVTLSCEQNLNHDAMYWYRQDPGQGLRLIYYSQIVNDFQKGDIAEGYSVSREKKESFPLTVTSAQKNPTAFYLCASSRTVNYGYTFGSGTRLTVV.